A selection of T cell receptor beta chains follows, all from one sample in a study of Ad26.COV2.S vaccination and SARS-CoV-2 variants. Sequencing was performed with immunoSEQ multiplex PCR; in TCRdb, only in-frame clones are kept and a portion is missing. The sample lists 410,000 or so clones, approximately 92% occurring once. Here the sequenced sample was peripheral blood, taken in a trial of Ad26.COV2.S vaccine versus placebo. The receptors come from a person aged 18-65 years who received the Ad26.COV2.S COVID-19 vaccine or a placebo. The CDR3 runs from the conserved cysteine through the conserved F or W. The D gene is left open where the match is weak. Clone size is shown for a subset of rows, as once, few, many or a class of expanded clone.

size	D	V	J	DNA	CDR3
NA	NA	TRBV5-8	TRBJ1-4	TGTGCCAGCAGCCCGGGAGTGGACTTTAATGAAAAACTGTTTTTT	CASSPGVDFNEKLFF
NA	NA	TRBV7-7	TRBJ1-1	TGTGCCAGCAGCTTAGACCGAAACACTGAAGCTTTCTTT	CASSLDRNTEAFF
NA	TRBD1	TRBV24-1	TRBJ1-2	TGTGCCACCAGTGACGCAGGGGGCGCGGGTGGCTACACCTTC	CATSDAGGAGGYTF
NA	NA	TRBV11-2	TRBJ1-6	TGTGCCAGCAGCTTAGTAGGACAGACTAAAAATTCACCCCTCCACTTT	CASSLVGQTKNSPLHF
NA	NA	TRBV30	TRBJ1-1	TGTGCCTGGAGTGTATCCTCGGACAACAGGAACACTGAAGCTTTCTTT	CAWSVSSDNRNTEAFF
NA	NA	TRBV29-1	TRBJ1-1	TGCAGCGTCCGCCTTGTGAACACTGAAGCTTTCTTT	CSVRLVNTEAFF
NA	NA	TRBV29-1	TRBJ1-3	TGCAGCGCCAGCGGGTTTGGAAACACCATATATTTT	CSASGFGNTIYF
NA	NA	TRBV19	TRBJ2-2	TGTGCCAGTAGTATAAGCTTGAACACCGGGGAGCTGTTTTTT	CASSISLNTGELFF
NA	NA	TRBV6-2/TRBV6-3	TRBJ1-1	TGTGCCAGCAGCCCCTATAGGGTGGCCTATTTAAACACTGAAGCTTTCTTT	CASSPYRVAYLNTEAFF
NA	NA	TRBV5-1	TRBJ2-7	TGCGCCAGCAGCTTGGATCGGGCTTGGTACTTC	CASSLDRAWYF
once	TRBD1	TRBV7-2	TRBJ2-3	TGTGCCAGCAGCTTAGCGGGACAGCGCACAGATACGCAGTATTTT	CASSLAGQRTDTQYF
NA	TRBD1	TRBV9	TRBJ1-1	TGTGCCAGCAGCGTAGATGCAGGGGGAACTGAAGCTTTCTTT	CASSVDAGGTEAFF
few	NA	TRBV4-1	TRBJ2-7	TGCGCCAGCAGCCAAGAGCCGGACACGGCCTACGAGCAGTACTTC	CASSQEPDTAYEQYF
NA	NA	TRBV6-5	TRBJ2-7	TGTGCCAGCAGTTACTCGATCAGGCCCTACGAGCAGTACTTC	CASSYSIRPYEQYF
NA	NA	TRBV6-1	TRBJ2-1	TGTGCCAGCAGTGAAAGTCCCGGTCTAAGCTCCTACAATGAGCAGTTCTTC	CASSESPGLSSYNEQFF
NA	NA	TRBV5-4	TRBJ2-3	TGTGCCAGCAGCACCTGGCGAAGCGACACAGATACGCAGTATTTT	CASSTWRSDTDTQYF
NA	NA	TRBV2	TRBJ2-2	TGTGCCAGCAGTGCGGACAAGCCCACCGGGGAGCTGTTTTTT	CASSADKPTGELFF
few	TRBD1	TRBV19	TRBJ1-5	TGTGCCAGTAGTCTGCTCCAGGGACAGGGGGGTCAGCCCCAGCATTTT	CASSLLQGQGGQPQHF
NA	NA	TRBV10-3	TRBJ2-1	TGTGCCATCAGTGAAGAGCGGAGGGGGTCCTACAATGAGCAGTTCTTC	CAISEERRGSYNEQFF
NA	NA	TRBV7-2	TRBJ1-2	TGTGCCAGCAGCTTAACAGGTTCAAGGCCTAACTATGGCTACACCTTC	CASSLTGSRPNYGYTF
NA	TRBD1	TRBV2	TRBJ1-5	TGTGCCAGCAGTCGGACAGGGCGAAGTAAGCCCCAGCATTTT	CASSRTGRSKPQHF
NA	NA	TRBV18	TRBJ2-5	TGTGCCAGCTCGAACCAAGAGACCCAGTACTTC	CASSNQETQYF
NA	NA	TRBV24-1	TRBJ2-5	TGTGCCACCAGTGATTCCACATGGGGGGAGACCCAGTACTTC	CATSDSTWGETQYF
NA	TRBD2	TRBV6-5	TRBJ2-4	TGTGCCAGCAGTTACGGACTAGCGGGAGAGGACATTCAGTACTTC	CASSYGLAGEDIQYF
NA	NA	TRBV7-2	TRBJ2-7	TGTGCCAGCAGCTTACGGCTGAGCTCCTACGAGCAGTACTTC	CASSLRLSSYEQYF
NA	TRBD2	TRBV19	TRBJ2-7	TGTGCCAGTATGCGGACTAGCGGAGCCCTTTACGAGCAGTACTTC	CASMRTSGALYEQYF
NA	TRBD1	TRBV7-9	TRBJ2-1	TGTGCCAGCAGCCTGGACAGGGCGGAAAACAATGAGCAGTTCTTC	CASSLDRAENNEQFF
few	TRBD1	TRBV4-2	TRBJ1-2	TGTGCCAGCAGCCAAGAGTTTGGGACAGGGGTTGGCTACACCTTC	CASSQEFGTGVGYTF
NA	NA	TRBV19	TRBJ2-7	TGTGCCAGTAGTCTGGCTCTCCGCGACTACGAGCAGTACTTC	CASSLALRDYEQYF
NA	NA	TRBV4-3	TRBJ2-3	TGCGCCAGCAGCCAAGATTTGCGGAGCACAGATACGCAGTATTTT	CASSQDLRSTDTQYF
NA	NA	TRBV7-2	TRBJ1-2	TGTGCCAGCAGCTCCCCTCGGAGGGGAGTCAACTATGGCTACACCTTC	CASSSPRRGVNYGYTF
NA	TRBD2	TRBV9	TRBJ2-5	TGTGCCAGCAGCGTAGCGGGAGGGAGGGAAGAGACCCAGTACTTC	CASSVAGGREETQYF
NA	NA	TRBV14	TRBJ2-3	TGTGCCAGCAGCCAAGGGGCAGGAAGGAGCACAGATACGCAGTATTTT	CASSQGAGRSTDTQYF
NA	TRBD1	TRBV6-4	TRBJ1-2	TGTGCCAGCAGTGTCACCGGGACAGGGGATGGCTACACCTTC	CASSVTGTGDGYTF
NA	NA	TRBV19	TRBJ2-7	TGTGCCAGTAGTACCCAGGGGGGAACCTACGAGCAGTACTTC	CASSTQGGTYEQYF
NA	NA	TRBV20-1	TRBJ2-5	TGCAGTGCTAGCCCTCAAGAGACCCAGTACTTC	CSASPQETQYF
NA	TRBD2	TRBV7-9	TRBJ2-3	TGTGCCAGCAGCTCAGGGCCGCGGGAGGGATTCACAGATACGCAGTATTTT	CASSSGPREGFTDTQYF
NA	NA	TRBV5-4	TRBJ2-2	TGTGCCAGCAGCTTTACGGGGGTAGGGGAGCTGTTTTTT	CASSFTGVGELFF
NA	NA	TRBV7-2	TRBJ2-3	TGTGCCAGCAGCCCGCAACAGGGTTCAGATACGCAGTATTTT	CASSPQQGSDTQYF
NA	NA	TRBV28	TRBJ1-4	TGTGCCAGCAGTTTCTTAGGGACATGGGGTAAAAGGCTGTTTTTT	CASSFLGTWGKRLFF
NA	NA	TRBV5-1	TRBJ2-6	TGCGCCAGCAATCAGGCCTCTGGGGCCAACGTCCTGACTTTC	CASNQASGANVLTF
NA	TRBD2	TRBV29-1	TRBJ2-7	TGCAGCGTTGTTGTCCCGAGGAGCGGGAGGGCATACGAGCAGTACTTC	CSVVVPRSGRAYEQYF
NA	TRBD2	TRBV7-2	TRBJ2-1	TGTGCCAGCAGCCCCAGACTAGCGGGGCTCTACAATGAGCAGTTCTTC	CASSPRLAGLYNEQFF
NA	NA	TRBV27	TRBJ1-1	TGTGCCAGCAAACAAGGGGGGACTGAAGCTTTCTTT	CASKQGGTEAFF
NA	NA	TRBV7-9	TRBJ1-4	TGTGCCAGCAGCTCTCAGGGGAGCCAAGAAAAACTGTTTTTT	CASSSQGSQEKLFF
NA	NA	TRBV6-6	TRBJ2-2	TGTGCCAGCAACGGGAACAGGGCCGGGGAGCTGTTTTTT	CASNGNRAGELFF
NA	NA	TRBV9	TRBJ2-2	TGTGCCAGCAGCGTAGAGAGGACCGGGGAGCTGTTTTTT	CASSVERTGELFF
NA	NA	TRBV7-2	TRBJ2-4	TGTGCCAGCAGCTTAGGGAGGGGTGACATTCAGTACTTC	CASSLGRGDIQYF
NA	NA	TRBV3-1/TRBV3-2	TRBJ1-1	TGTGCCAGCAGCCTCCAGGGTTCCATGAACACTGAAGCTTTCTTT	CASSLQGSMNTEAFF
NA	TRBD1	TRBV5-1	TRBJ1-2	TGCGCCAGCAGCTTCGACAGGGCGGGCTACACCTTC	CASSFDRAGYTF
NA	NA	TRBV6-2/TRBV6-3	TRBJ2-6	TGTGCCAGCAGTTACTCAGACCTGGGCTCTGGGGCCAACGTCCTGACTTTC	CASSYSDLGSGANVLTF
NA	NA	TRBV27	TRBJ2-1	TGTGCCAGCAGTTTGGTCCAGGGGAGGAATGAGCAGTTCTTC	CASSLVQGRNEQFF
NA	NA	TRBV13	TRBJ1-1	TGTGCCAGCAGCCGTGTCCAGAAAGCTTTCTTT	CASSRVQKAFF